The rows below give T cell receptor beta chains drawn from one sample of a study of cytomegalovirus exposure and HLA in healthy donors. The data were produced by immunoSEQ multiplex PCR, yet TCRdb's version contains in-frame clones alone and is incomplete. The data show 110,000 to 150,000 clones, with 70% to 85% seen just once and roughly 8.8% held by the top ten. The sequencing sample was made of PBMCs. These receptors all come from a woman aged 45-65 years in good health and CMV-seropositive. Both conserved end residues are part of each CDR3. The D gene is left open where the match is weak. Clone size is stated in some rows and not others, as once, few, many or a class when expanded.

TRBJ2-7	TRBV30	.	.	TGTGCCTGGACCAGAGCAGGGTACGAGCAGTACTTC	CAWTRAGYEQYF
TRBJ2-4	TRBV5-5	.	.	TGTGCCAGCAGCTTGGGGCTAGGAGCCAAAAACATTCAGTACTTC	CASSLGLGAKNIQYF
TRBJ1-6	TRBV5-1	.	.	TGCGCCAGCAGCTTGGAGTATCGGGAGAATTCACCCCTCCACTTT	CASSLEYRENSPLHF
TRBJ1-2	TRBV18	.	.	TGTGCCAGCTCACCACCTTTGAGGCGGAACTATGGCTACACCTTC	CASSPPLRRNYGYTF
TRBJ2-3	TRBV5-1	.	TRBD2	TGCGCCAGCAGTTTTACTAGCGGGGGGGCGGCAGATACGCAGTATTTT	CASSFTSGGAADTQYF
TRBJ2-1	TRBV27	once	.	TGTGCCAGCAGTTCGACAAATATCTATAGCTCCTACAATGAGCAGTTCTTC	CASSSTNIYSSYNEQFF
TRBJ2-2	TRBV6-8	once	.	TGTGCCAGCAGCCCCTCAGGGATGGCCGGGGAGCTGTTTTTT	CASSPSGMAGELFF
TRBJ1-1	TRBV27	.	.	TGTGCCAGCAGTTTAGACGGAGCCCGCACCTTGAACACTGAAGCTTTCTTT	CASSLDGARTLNTEAFF
TRBJ1-1	TRBV5-4	.	.	TGTGCCAGCAGCTCGACGGGGGGTGGCACTGAAGCTTTCTTT	CASSSTGGGTEAFF
TRBJ1-5	TRBV28	.	.	TGTGCCAGCACCCCGGGGTGGCATGCCCAGCATTTT	CASTPGWHAQHF
TRBJ1-5	TRBV30	.	.	TGTGCCTGGAGTAATCAGGGGCGGCAGCCCCAGCATTTT	CAWSNQGRQPQHF
TRBJ1-2	TRBV9	few	.	TGTGCCAGCAGCGTAGAGCCAGGCTATGGCTACACCTTC	CASSVEPGYGYTF
TRBJ2-1	TRBV18	.	TRBD2	TGTGCCAGCTCACCGCTACTAGCGGGGGGAATCCTCTATGAGCAGTTCTTC	CASSPLLAGGILYEQFF
TRBJ2-2	TRBV21-1	.	.	TGTGCCAGCAGCAAAAAAGGGGACGCAGGGGGGAACACCGGGGAGCTGTTTTTT	CASSKKGDAGGNTGELFF
TRBJ1-5	TRBV28	.	TRBD1	TGTGCCAGCAGTTTCATCCCGGGACAGGGGTCTGGGGGCAATCAGCCCCAGCATTTT	CASSFIPGQGSGGNQPQHF
TRBJ1-5	TRBV27	once	.	TGTGCCAGCAGAGGAGGTGGGCTTCAGCCCCAGCATTTT	CASRGGGLQPQHF
TRBJ2-3	TRBV27	.	TRBD2	TGTGCCAGCAGTTCCCAAGCGGGACTAGCTGGTGATACGCAGTATTTT	CASSSQAGLAGDTQYF
TRBJ2-5	TRBV4-3	.	.	TGCGCCAGCAGCCAAGGTGGATTTCGGGGAGAGACCCAGTACTTC	CASSQGGFRGETQYF
TRBJ1-3	TRBV30	.	.	TGTGCCTGGAGGGGTCCAGGGGCTGGAAACACCATATATTTT	CAWRGPGAGNTIYF
TRBJ2-1	TRBV7-8	.	TRBD1	TGTGCCAGCAGCCCTGACAGGGGGCATCGGAATGAGCAGTTCTTC	CASSPDRGHRNEQFF
TRBJ2-7	TRBV7-3	.	.	TGTGCCAGCTCCGGTCCAAGCTCCTACGAGCAGTACTTC	CASSGPSSYEQYF
TRBJ2-3	TRBV6-4	.	.	TGTGCCAGCAGTGACGGAATAGGAGGGGCAGATACGCAGTATTTT	CASSDGIGGADTQYF
TRBJ2-1	TRBV27	.	TRBD1	TGTGCCAGCAGTTTTGCACAGGGGGCATGGAATGAGCAGTTCTTC	CASSFAQGAWNEQFF
TRBJ1-2	TRBV14	.	TRBD1	TGTGCCAGCAGCCAAGAGGGATCCGGGACAGGGAACTATGGCTACACCTTC	CASSQEGSGTGNYGYTF
TRBJ1-2	TRBV28	.	.	TGTGCCAGCAGTTTATCCGGGTATGGCTACACCTTC	CASSLSGYGYTF
TRBJ1-1	TRBV19	.	TRBD1	TGTGCCAGTAGTTCGACAGGGATGAACACTGAAGCTTTCTTT	CASSSTGMNTEAFF
TRBJ1-6	TRBV19	.	TRBD1	TGTGCCAGTAGTATCGTACGGACAGGGCAAAATTCACCCCTCCACTTT	CASSIVRTGQNSPLHF
TRBJ1-1	TRBV30	.	TRBD1	TGTGCCTGGAGGGCGGACAGGTACACTGAAGCTTTCTTT	CAWRADRYTEAFF
TRBJ2-3	TRBV12-5	.	TRBD2	TGTGCTAGTGGGTCAGGACTAGCGGGGGGCTCAGATACGCAGTATTTT	CASGSGLAGGSDTQYF
TRBJ1-3	TRBV5-1	.	.	TGCGCCAGCAGCCAAACAGGGTTTGGAAACACCATATATTTT	CASSQTGFGNTIYF
TRBJ1-2	TRBV5-4	.	TRBD1	TGTGCCAGCAGCTCACTGGAGGGGGCTAGCTATGGCTACACCTTC	CASSSLEGASYGYTF
TRBJ1-2	TRBV4-2	few	.	TGTGCCAGCAGCCAAGTGTGGGACATAGAAAGTAACTATGGCTACACCTTC	CASSQVWDIESNYGYTF
TRBJ2-6	TRBV30	.	TRBD1	TGTGCCTGGAGTGTAGGAGAGGACAGGGGGCCAGGGGGGGATAGGGCCAACGTCCTGACTTTC	CAWSVGEDRGPGGDRANVLTF
TRBJ2-7	TRBV11-2	.	.	TGTGCCAGCAGCTTCGAGGTCCCCTACGAGCAGTACTTC	CASSFEVPYEQYF
TRBJ2-3	TRBV28	once	TRBD2	TGTGCCAGCAGGGGGGGAGCGGGGGGGCAAACTAGCACAGATACGCAGTATTTT	CASRGGAGGQTSTDTQYF
TRBJ2-5	TRBV28	.	TRBD2	TGTGCCAGCAGTTTGGGAGGGCCTCAAGAGACCCAGTACTTC	CASSLGGPQETQYF
TRBJ1-4	TRBV28	once	.	TGTGCCAGCAGAGTACTGCGAACTAATGAAAAACTGTTTTTT	CASRVLRTNEKLFF
TRBJ1-4	TRBV30	once	TRBD1	TGTGCCTGGGCACGGGGGGCGGGACAGGGGACAGAAAAACTGTTTTTT	CAWARGAGQGTEKLFF
TRBJ2-7	TRBV19	.	.	TGTGCCAGTAGTATAGTCGGGGACTGGGACGAGCAGTACTTC	CASSIVGDWDEQYF
TRBJ2-7	TRBV28	.	.	TGTGCCAGCAGGGTCGGAGGGGGGGACGAGCAGTACTTC	CASRVGGGDEQYF
TRBJ2-1	TRBV10-1	.	TRBD2	TGCGCCAGCAGTGAGTCGACTAGCGGGTCTGTTAGCTCCTACAATGAGCAGTTCTTC	CASSESTSGSVSSYNEQFF
TRBJ2-7	TRBV29-1	.	TRBD1	TGCAGCGTCAGGGACAGCTCCTACGAGCAGTACTTC	CSVRDSSYEQYF
TRBJ2-7	TRBV6-4	.	.	TGTGCCAGCAGTCCAGAGAGCGCCTACGAGCAGTACTTC	CASSPESAYEQYF
TRBJ1-1	TRBV9	.	TRBD1	TGTGCCAGCAGCGTAGGGGGACAGATAATGAACACTGAAGCTTTCTTT	CASSVGGQIMNTEAFF
TRBJ2-3	TRBV7-8	.	.	TGTGCCAGCAGCTTAGAGGCGGGGAGCCAGGTAGATACGCAGTATTTT	CASSLEAGSQVDTQYF
TRBJ2-2	TRBV7-6	.	TRBD1	TGTGCCAGCAGCTTCCTAGGGACAGGGGGCACCGGGGAGCTGTTTTTT	CASSFLGTGGTGELFF
TRBJ1-5	TRBV28	.	.	TGTGCCAGCAAACAAACAGGGAATAGCAATCAGCCCCAGCATTTT	CASKQTGNSNQPQHF
TRBJ1-1	TRBV5-1	.	TRBD1	TGCGCCAGCAGCCAAGGGGGCCCGAACACTGAAGCTTTCTTT	CASSQGGPNTEAFF
TRBJ1-2	TRBV5-1	.	TRBD1	TGCGCCAGCAGCTTGGGGGGACAGGGGGCAGATGGCTACACCTTC	CASSLGGQGADGYTF